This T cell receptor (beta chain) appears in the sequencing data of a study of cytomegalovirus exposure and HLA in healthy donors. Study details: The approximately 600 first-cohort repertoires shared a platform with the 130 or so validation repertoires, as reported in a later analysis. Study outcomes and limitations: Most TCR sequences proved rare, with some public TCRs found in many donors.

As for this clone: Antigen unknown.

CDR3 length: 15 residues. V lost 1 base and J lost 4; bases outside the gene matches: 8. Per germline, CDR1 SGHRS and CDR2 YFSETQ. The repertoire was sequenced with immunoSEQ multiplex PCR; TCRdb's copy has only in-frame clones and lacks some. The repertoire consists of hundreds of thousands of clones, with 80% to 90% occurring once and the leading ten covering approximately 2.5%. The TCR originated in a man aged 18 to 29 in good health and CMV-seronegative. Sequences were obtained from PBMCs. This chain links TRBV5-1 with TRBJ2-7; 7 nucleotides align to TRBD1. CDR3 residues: CASSLKTGTVYEQYF. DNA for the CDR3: TGCGCCAGCAGCTTGAAAACCGGGACAGTATACGAGCAGTACTTC.